This is a list of T cell receptor beta chains from one sample in a study of blood T cell repertoires in COVID-19. Repertoires were generated with immunoSEQ multiplex PCR, while TCRdb's copy carries only in-frame clones and drops some. Here the sample spans around 400,000 clones, approximately 87% being singletons. Sequencing was carried out using peripheral blood. These receptors were collected from a woman in her 30s with COVID-19, enrolled during active disease. Each CDR3 is given without its conserved first and last residue.

j_call | cdr3_length | v_call | cdr3_aa
TRBJ2-7 | 14 | TRBV3-1/TRBV3-2 | ASSQFHGTASYEQY
TRBJ2-7 | 13 | TRBV28 | ASSSSSGTPYEQY
TRBJ1-6 | 12 | TRBV21-1 | ASPGHLYNSPLH
TRBJ2-2 | 11 | TRBV5-1 | ASSGRGAGELF
TRBJ2-7 | 15 | TRBV14 | ASSQVQGGVIPYEQY
TRBJ1-3 | 13 | TRBV7-7 | ASSPAQGSGNTIY
TRBJ2-3 | 15 | TRBV24-1 | ATAKDGLAGSTDTQY
TRBJ2-1 | 14 | TRBV4-1 | ASSPGGTSGNNEQF
TRBJ2-1 | 13 | TRBV5-1 | ASSFSSGPYNEQF
TRBJ1-1 | 13 | TRBV11-3 | ASSTGQGSPTEAF
TRBJ2-5 | 11 | TRBV24-1 | ATSFSGEETQY
TRBJ1-1 | 10 | TRBV28 | AVQGAAAEAF
TRBJ2-5 | 13 | TRBV2 | ASSGLAGEGETQY
TRBJ2-3 | 14 | TRBV9 | ASSTLQGVLTDTQY
TRBJ1-3 | 11 | TRBV30 | AWGSISGNTIY